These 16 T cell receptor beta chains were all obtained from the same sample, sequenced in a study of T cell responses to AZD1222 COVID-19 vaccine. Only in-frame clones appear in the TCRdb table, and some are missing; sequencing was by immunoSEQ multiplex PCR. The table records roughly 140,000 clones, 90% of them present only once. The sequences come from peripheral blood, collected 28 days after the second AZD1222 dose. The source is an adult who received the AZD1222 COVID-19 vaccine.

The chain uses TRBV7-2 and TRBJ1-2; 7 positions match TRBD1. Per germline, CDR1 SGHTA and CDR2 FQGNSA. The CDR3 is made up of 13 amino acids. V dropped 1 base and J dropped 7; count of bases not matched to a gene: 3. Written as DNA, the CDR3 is TGTGCCAGCAGCTTAGGGGACAGAATTGGCTACACCTTC. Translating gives CASSLGDRIGYTF.

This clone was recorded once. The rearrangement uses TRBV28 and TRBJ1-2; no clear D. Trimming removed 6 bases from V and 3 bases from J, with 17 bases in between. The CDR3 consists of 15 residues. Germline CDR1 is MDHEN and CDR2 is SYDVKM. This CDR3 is CASRPPGRVDYGYTF. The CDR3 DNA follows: TGTGCCAGCAGACCCCCGGGGAGGGTCGACTATGGCTACACCTTC.

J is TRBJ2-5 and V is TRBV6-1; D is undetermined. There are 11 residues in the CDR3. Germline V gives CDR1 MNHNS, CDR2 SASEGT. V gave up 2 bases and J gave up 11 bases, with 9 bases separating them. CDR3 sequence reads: CASSEWSTQYF. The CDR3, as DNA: TGTGCCAGCAGTGAATGGTCTACACAGTACTTC.

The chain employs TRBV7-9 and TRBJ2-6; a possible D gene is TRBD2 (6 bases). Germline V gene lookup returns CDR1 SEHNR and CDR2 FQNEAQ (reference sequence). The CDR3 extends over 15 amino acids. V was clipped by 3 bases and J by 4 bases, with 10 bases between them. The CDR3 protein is CASSFRRAGANVLTF. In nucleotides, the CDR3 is TGTGCCAGCAGCTTTAGGAGGGCCGGGGCCAACGTCCTGACTTTC.

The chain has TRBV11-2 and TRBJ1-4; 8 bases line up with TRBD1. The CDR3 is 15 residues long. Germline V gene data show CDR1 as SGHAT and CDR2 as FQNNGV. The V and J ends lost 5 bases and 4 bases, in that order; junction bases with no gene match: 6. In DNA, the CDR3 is TGTGCCAGCAGCGAAGGGACAGGAAATAATGAAAAACTGTTTTTT. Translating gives CASSEGTGNNEKLFF.

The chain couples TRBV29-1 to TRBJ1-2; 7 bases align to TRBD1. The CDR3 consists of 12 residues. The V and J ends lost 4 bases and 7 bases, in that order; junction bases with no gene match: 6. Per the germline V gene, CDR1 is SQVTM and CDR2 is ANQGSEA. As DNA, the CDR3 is TGCAGCGTTGTACAGGGGAGTGGTGGCTACACCTTC. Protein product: CSVVQGSGGYTF.

CDR3 sequence reads: CASTQSSSYNEQFF. CDR3 bases: TGTGCCAGCACACAGAGCAGCTCCTACAATGAGCAGTTCTTC. The V call is TRBV28, the J call TRBJ2-1; D is ambiguous. Trimming shortened V by 7 bases and J by 0 bases, and 10 bases separated the two germline ends. CDR1 and CDR2 from the germline V gene are MDHEN and SYDVKM. The CDR3 runs 14 residues. The variable domain in full, completed from reference TRBV28 and TRBJ2-1, reads DVKVTQSSRYLVKRTGEKVFLECVQDMDHENMFWYRQDPGLGLRLIYFSYDVKMKEKGDIPEGYSVSREKKERFSLILESASTNQTSMYLCASTQSSSYNEQFFGPGTRLTVL.

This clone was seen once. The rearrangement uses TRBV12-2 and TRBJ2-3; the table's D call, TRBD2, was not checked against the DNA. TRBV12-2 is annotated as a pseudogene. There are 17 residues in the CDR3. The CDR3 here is CASRLALPSGTEDTQYF. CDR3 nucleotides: TGTGCAAGTCGCTTAGCCTTGCCTAGCGGGACGGAAGATACGCAGTATTTT.

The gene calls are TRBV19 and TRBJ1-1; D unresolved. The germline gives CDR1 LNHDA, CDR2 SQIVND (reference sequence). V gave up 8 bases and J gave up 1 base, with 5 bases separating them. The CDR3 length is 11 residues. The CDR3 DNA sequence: TGTGCCAGTGGAAGGAACACTGAAGCTTTCTTT. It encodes CASGRNTEAFF.

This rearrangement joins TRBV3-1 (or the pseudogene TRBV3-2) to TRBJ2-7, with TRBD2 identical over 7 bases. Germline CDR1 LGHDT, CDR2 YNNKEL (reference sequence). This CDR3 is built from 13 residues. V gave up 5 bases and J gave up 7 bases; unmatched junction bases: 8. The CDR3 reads CASSFYDGGEQYF. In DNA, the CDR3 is TGTGCCAGCAGCTTTTATGACGGGGGGGAGCAGTACTTC.

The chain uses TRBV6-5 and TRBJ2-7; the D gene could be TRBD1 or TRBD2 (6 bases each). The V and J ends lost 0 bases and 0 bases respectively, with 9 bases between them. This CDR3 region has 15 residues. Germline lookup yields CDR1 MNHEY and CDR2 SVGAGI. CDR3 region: CASSYSRGGSYEQYF. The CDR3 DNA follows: TGTGCCAGCAGTTACTCCAGGGGAGGCTCCTACGAGCAGTACTTC.

DNA for the CDR3: TGTGCCACCACGAACGTATACACCATATATTTT. Encoded protein: CATTNVYTIYF. The rearrangement links TRBV6-1 to TRBJ1-3; D gene unclear. Between the trimmed V and J ends, which lost 10 bases and 8 bases, there was a span of 12 bases. The CDR3 totals 11 residues. The germline CDR1 and CDR2 sequences are MNHNS and SASEGT.

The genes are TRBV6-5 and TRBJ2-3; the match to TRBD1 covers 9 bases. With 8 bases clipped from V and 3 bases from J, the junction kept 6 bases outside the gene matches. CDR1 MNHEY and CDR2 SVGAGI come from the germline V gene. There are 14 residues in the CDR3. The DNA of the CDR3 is TGTGCCAGCTCTACAGGGGGCCGGACAGATACGCAGTATTTT. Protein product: CASSTGGRTDTQYF.

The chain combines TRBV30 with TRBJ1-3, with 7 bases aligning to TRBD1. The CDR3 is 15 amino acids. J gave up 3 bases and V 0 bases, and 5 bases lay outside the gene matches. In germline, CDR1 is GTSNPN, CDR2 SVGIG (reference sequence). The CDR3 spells CAWSVQGLNGNTIYF. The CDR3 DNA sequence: TGTGCCTGGAGTGTACAGGGGTTAAATGGAAACACCATATATTTT.

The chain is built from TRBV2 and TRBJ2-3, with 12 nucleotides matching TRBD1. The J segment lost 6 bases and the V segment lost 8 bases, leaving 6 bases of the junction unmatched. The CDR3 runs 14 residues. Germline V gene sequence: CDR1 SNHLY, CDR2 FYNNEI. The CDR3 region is CASSRDRGPDTQYF. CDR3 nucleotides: TGTGCCAGCTCCCGGGACAGGGGGCCGGATACGCAGTATTTT.

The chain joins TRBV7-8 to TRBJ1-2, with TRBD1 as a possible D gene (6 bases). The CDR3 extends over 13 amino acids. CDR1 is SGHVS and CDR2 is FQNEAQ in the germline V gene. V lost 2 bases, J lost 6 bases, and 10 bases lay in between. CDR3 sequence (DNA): TGTGCCAGCAGCTTACAGGGGTTTAATGGCTACACCTTC. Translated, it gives CASSLQGFNGYTF. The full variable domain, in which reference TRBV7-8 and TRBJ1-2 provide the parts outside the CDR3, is GAGVSQSPRYKVAKRGQDVALRCDPISGHVSLFWYQQALGQGPEFLTYFQNEAQLDKSGLPSDRFFAERPEGSVSTLKIQRTQQEDSAVYLCASSLQGFNGYTFGSGTRLTVV.